This paragraph covers one TCR beta chain sequence. This clone's antigen is unknown. No quality values exist for individual bases; no much larger clone is one base distant. This sample stems from a study of shared clonotypes between healthy human individuals (dated by TCRdb to 2020 to 2022). As for the study more broadly: The cohort comprised a couple of women and three men aged 18 to 49 years. For each donor, CD4 naive and CD4 memory were each run on three plates, CD8 naive on two plates, and CD8 memory on one plate. To estimate repertoire size and how much clonotypes are shared between individuals, the study performed deep sequencing of blood TCR repertoires from a handful of healthy adults. To increase sequencing depth and limit assay-specific biases, TCR repertoire library preparation and sequencing were carried out by different laboratories using diverse techniques. Between about 0.8 and 9.5 billion PBMCs per donor were obtained by leukapheresis.

Results the study describes overall, beyond this receptor: Estimated clonotype richness was generally larger for naive than for memory subsets. Only blood was sampled, and tissue TCR repertoires likely differ from those in blood. Rarefaction of sorted-subset datasets indicated incomplete sequencing despite the large sequencing depth. Across a few donors, approximately 4.9% of naive CD4, roughly 3.4% of naive CD8, under 2.5% of memory CD4, and approximately 0.42% of memory CD8 clonotypes were shared. Compared with non-shared clonotypes, the clonotypes found in all four sorted-subset donors had higher generation probabilities. Based on pairwise subsampling, the degree of clonotype sharing among donors was expected to be affected by sequencing depth. The genetic and exposure-history diversity represented was limited by the small number of donors.

CD8 naive samples were CD45RO-negative cells positively selected for CCR7, giving a CD45RA+CCR7+ population that excluded TemRA cells. The donors were healthy, HIV-negative adults with no recently reported acute infections or vaccinations. Every donor was a Caucasian adult residing in Nashville, Tennessee, USA. After blood collection by leukapheresis, PBMCs were isolated using Ficoll-Histopaque density gradient centrifugation and then cryopreserved in the vapor phase of liquid nitrogen. Analytical flow cytometry was used to check the purity and quantity of each magnetically sorted T cell population. Each sorted fraction had its genomic DNA isolated and then quantified by UV absorbance on a Nanodrop 2000c. Between the V and J ends, shortened by 9 bases and 0 bases respectively, the junction contains 9 bases. CDR1 is given as MNHNY and CDR2 as SVGAGI, both from the germline V gene (reference sequence). From the cysteine through the phenylalanine, the CDR3 covers 12 amino acids. Of the read, only the CDR3 DNA is kept; its 36 bases are in frame from base 1.

Using the deep immunoSEQ assay, multiplex PCR amplified TCR CDR3 regions from genomic DNA. Genomic DNA extracted from each cell subset was distributed evenly over all wells of several immunoSEQ 96-well plates, and each plate served as one replicate. For sorted subsets, about 0.2 ug genomic DNA, equal to some 30,000 T cell genomes, was loaded into each replicate PCR. Purified libraries were quantified with a Qubit 3.0 fluorometer, sized on a Bioanalyzer 2100, and re-quantified with the KAPA Library Quantification kit. Every immunoSEQ 96-well plate was sequenced on a separate single-read 150-cycle Illumina NextSeq 550 flow cell. Per the original workflow: Because the immunoSEQ output held only junctional sequences and lacked quality scores, the filtering could not match the filtering applied to full-length reads. Sequences were annotated with PyIR, a Python wrapper for IgBLAST v1.9, and V/J genes and CDR3 were assigned using IMGT germline references. Any read was removed if the V/J assignment was weak (E-value above 1e-6), the CDR3 was missing, or the read contained stop codons, out-of-frame junctions, or ambiguous translated residues. A V3J clonotype was defined by an identical inferred V gene, J gene, and CDR3 amino acid sequence. The percentage overlap between two repertoires was calculated by dividing the number of shared unique clonotypes by the size of the smaller repertoire. Three approaches were used to assess repertoire richness: RTK rarefaction, the Chao1 estimator, and Recon v2.1 estimates of unobserved clonotypes. OLGA was used to compute generation probabilities for all TCRbeta clonotypes that the gDNA method yielded from a handful of donors. TCRdb re-hosts the immuneACCESS table, in-frame sequences only. Its copies lack some clones; in the studies checked, an unresolved V gene accounts for under half of them, and the cause for the rest is not known. V and J calls plus clone size are reproduced from that table; the DNA served to infer D and trimming. Across this sample there are about 820,000 clones, with roughly 92% seen only once. The ten largest clones capture 24% of the sample.

Recombination joined TRBV6-6 with TRBJ2-7; the D gene is perhaps TRBD1 or TRBD2, each of them matching over 6 bases. The sequenced material came from naive CD8+ T cells sorted from blood. The sample's cell subset or site label, in plain terms: CD45RA+CCR7+. The TCR originated in a young man in good health. The DNA sequence is TGTGCCAGAGGGGGGAACTCCTACGAGCAGTACTTC. This translates into CARGGNSYEQYF.